The rows below give T cell receptor beta chains drawn from one sample of a study of shared clonotypes between healthy human individuals. The assay was immunoSEQ multiplex PCR, and TCRdb's table has in-frame clones only and misses some. The data hold some 2,400,000 clones, with approximately 94% observed a single time. Input material: naive CD4+ T cells sorted from blood. All receptors derive from a young man in good health. Both conserved end residues are part of each CDR3. Fields, in order: D gene, V gene, CDR3 length, J gene, clone size, CDR3 DNA, CDR3 protein. A D gene is named only where the DNA matches it firmly. Clone sizes are given selectively: once, few, many, or a class where the clone is expanded.

TRBD1	TRBV10-2	15	TRBJ2-7	-	TGCGCCAGCACCAGGCAAGGCCAGGGGGCCTACGAGCAGTACTTC	CASTRQGQGAYEQYF
-	TRBV29-1	13	TRBJ2-3	-	TGCAGCGTTGATGGGGTAGGCACAGATACGCAGTATTTT	CSVDGVGTDTQYF
TRBD1	TRBV10-3	15	TRBJ1-2	-	TGTGCCATCAGTGAGGGAGGGACAGGGGACTATGGCTACACCTTC	CAISEGGTGDYGYTF
-	TRBV11-2	14	TRBJ2-7	-	TGTGCCAGCAGGTCACGGGGGAACTCCTACGAGCAGTACTTC	CASRSRGNSYEQYF
TRBD2	TRBV19	19	TRBJ2-7	-	TGTGCCAGTAGTCCGGGGACTAGCGGGGGAAAGTCTGGACCCTACGAGCAGTACTTC	CASSPGTSGGKSGPYEQYF
-	TRBV6-1	13	TRBJ1-2	-	TGTGCCAGCAGTGAGCGGCAGGGAGGCGGCTACACCTTC	CASSERQGGGYTF
TRBD1	TRBV7-2	15	TRBJ2-2	-	TGTGCCAGCAGCTGGACAGGGGGCCACACCGGGGAGCTGTTTTTT	CASSWTGGHTGELFF
-	TRBV7-5	14	TRBJ2-7	few	TGTGCCAGAAGAAAGTTAATCGAGGGCTACGAGCAGTACTTC	CARRKLIEGYEQYF
-	TRBV28	14	TRBJ1-5	-	TGTGCCAGCAGTTTCGGGGGGCGTTATCAGCCCCAGCATTTT	CASSFGGRYQPQHF
-	TRBV5-1	15	TRBJ1-3	-	TGCGCCAGCAGCCTAGGTGGAGAATCTGGAAACACCATATATTTT	CASSLGGESGNTIYF
-	TRBV5-1	16	TRBJ1-2	once	TGCGCCAGCAGCTTGGTGTTGGGGCCTGCTAACTATGGCTACACCTTC	CASSLVLGPANYGYTF
-	TRBV6-5	13	TRBJ1-2	-	TGTGCCAGCAGTTACGAACAGACCTATGGCTACACCTTC	CASSYEQTYGYTF
TRBD1	TRBV10-2	14	TRBJ1-5	-	TGCGCCACCGTGGACAGGGGACCCAATCAGCCCCAGCATTTT	CATVDRGPNQPQHF
-	TRBV6-1	17	TRBJ1-6	-	TGTGCCAGCAGTGGATTGGGACGGTTTGTCCGGAATTCACCCCTCCACTTT	CASSGLGRFVRNSPLHF
TRBD1	TRBV4-1	16	TRBJ1-2	-	TGCGCCAGCAGCCAAGAGGTTGGACAGGGGAGGCATGGCTACACCTTC	CASSQEVGQGRHGYTF
-	TRBV6-6	15	TRBJ2-5	once	TGTGCCAGCAGTTACTCGGAGAACGACCAAGAGACCCAGTACTTC	CASSYSENDQETQYF
TRBD1	TRBV7-9	16	TRBJ2-5	once	TGTGCCAGCAGCTCCCAAGGGACAGGGGGCGGGGAGACCCAGTACTTC	CASSSQGTGGGETQYF
TRBD1	TRBV7-2	16	TRBJ2-7	-	TGTGCCAGCAGCCATGGGACAGGGCTAGGCTCCTACGAGCAGTACTTC	CASSHGTGLGSYEQYF
-	TRBV11-2	13	TRBJ2-7	-	TGTGCCAGCAGCTTTGGACAGCCCTACGAGCAGTACTTC	CASSFGQPYEQYF
TRBD2	TRBV29-1	19	TRBJ2-7	-	TGCAGCGTAGCACGGTTAGCGGGAGGGCCCGGGACTTGGGACTACGAGCAGTACTTC	CSVARLAGGPGTWDYEQYF
-	TRBV5-1	15	TRBJ2-1	once	TGCGCCAGCAGCTTGGGAGGGCAGGGCTGGAATGAGCAGTTCTTC	CASSLGGQGWNEQFF
-	TRBV7-9	15	TRBJ2-1	-	TGTGCCAGCAGCCCCCTGGGTAGTTTGATCGATGAGCAGTTCTTC	CASSPLGSLIDEQFF
TRBD2	TRBV27	13	TRBJ2-5	once	TGTGCCAGCAGAATAGCGGGGGGAGAGACCCAGTACTTC	CASRIAGGETQYF
-	TRBV19	13	TRBJ1-3	-	TGTGCCAGTAGAACAAGGTCTGGAAACACCATATATTTT	CASRTRSGNTIYF
TRBD1	TRBV6-5	15	TRBJ2-7	-	TGTGCCAGCAGCCCTAGGGACAGGGGCTCCTACGAGCAGTACTTC	CASSPRDRGSYEQYF
TRBD2	TRBV28	15	TRBJ2-7	-	TGTGCCAGCAGTGCGGGACTAGCGGAGTACTACGAGCAGTACTTC	CASSAGLAEYYEQYF
-	TRBV7-9	14	TRBJ1-1	-	TGTGCCAGCAGCCGCAATACATCCAACCTGGAAGCTTTCTTT	CASSRNTSNLEAFF
TRBD1	TRBV2	14	TRBJ1-1	-	TGTGCCAGCAGGACCGACAGGGTACTAGGGGAAGCTTTCTTT	CASRTDRVLGEAFF
-	TRBV19	12	TRBJ1-2	-	TGTGCCACCTCCGGACAGTTAAAAGGCTACACCTTC	CATSGQLKGYTF
-	TRBV5-1	15	TRBJ1-1	-	TGCGCCAGTCAAGCAGGATTAGAGGGGAACACTGAAGCTTTCTTT	CASQAGLEGNTEAFF
-	TRBV28	13	TRBJ1-1	-	TGTGCCAGCAGTTTGGTAGCGAACACTGAAGCTTTCTTT	CASSLVANTEAFF
-	TRBV6-1	17	TRBJ2-3	-	TGTGCCAGCAGTGAAACTCTCCAGGGAATAAGCACAGATACGCAGTATTTT	CASSETLQGISTDTQYF
-	TRBV2	13	TRBJ2-7	-	TGTGCCAGCAGTGACAGGGTTGTCTACGAGCAGCACTTC	CASSDRVVYEQHF
TRBD1	TRBV4-1	15	TRBJ1-2	-	TGCGCCAGCAGCCAAGTTGACAGGGTGGCTAGAGGCTACACCTTC	CASSQVDRVARGYTF
-	TRBV19	14	TRBJ1-1	-	TGTGCCAGTAGTCCCGGGTCGCCCAACACTGAAGCTTTCTTT	CASSPGSPNTEAFF